This is a list of T cell receptor beta chains from one sample in a study of T cell responses to AZD1222 COVID-19 vaccine. TCRdb's copy holds only in-frame clones and misses some; the assay was immunoSEQ multiplex PCR. The table includes 75,000 to 100,000 clones, approximately 84% detected once. The sample consisted of peripheral blood, taken on day 0 of AZD1222 vaccination. Source of these receptors: an adult in good health. Each CDR3 is given with its conserved first and last residue. D genes are given only for firm matches. The listing skips clone size in some rows; elsewhere it reads once, few, many or a size class.

d_gene	v_gene	abundance	j_gene	CDR3nt	CDR3aa
TRBD2	TRBV7-3	-	TRBJ2-1	TGTGCCAGCAGCCCTACTAGCGGGGAGGATGAGCAGTTCTTC	CASSPTSGEDEQFF
-	TRBV3-1/TRBV3-2	-	TRBJ1-4	TGTGCCAGCAGCCTGGGAGCCCACAATGAAAAACTGTTTTTT	CASSLGAHNEKLFF
-	TRBV7-2	-	TRBJ2-3	TGTGCCAGCAGCCGCCGACCCGGGGGGCCGACCACAGATACGCAGTATTTT	CASSRRPGGPTTDTQYF
TRBD1	TRBV6-5	-	TRBJ1-1	TGTGCCAGCAGCTACTTACCTGGACAGGGGGGGACTGAAGCTTTCTTT	CASSYLPGQGGTEAFF
TRBD2	TRBV5-4	-	TRBJ2-3	TGTGCCAGCAGCTTGGGAGTTAGCGGGGGGGCCAAAGATACGCAGTATTTT	CASSLGVSGGAKDTQYF
TRBD1	TRBV30	-	TRBJ1-3	TGTGCCTGGAGTCGGGGACAGTTCTCTGGAAACACCATATATTTT	CAWSRGQFSGNTIYF
TRBD1	TRBV24-1	-	TRBJ2-2	TGTGCCACCAGTGGTCACACCGGGACAGGGCAAACCGGGGAGCTGTTTTTT	CATSGHTGTGQTGELFF
-	TRBV9	-	TRBJ2-3	TGTGCCAGCAGCGTAGTGGCTAGCGTTGCAGATACGCAGTATTTT	CASSVVASVADTQYF
TRBD1	TRBV30	-	TRBJ2-2	TGTGCCTGGAGTGTATGGGGACAGGGAAGATCCGGGGAGCTGTTTTTT	CAWSVWGQGRSGELFF
TRBD1	TRBV5-4	-	TRBJ2-1	TGTGCCAGCGATCTCCCGGGACAGGGGCCGAGCTCCTACAATGAGCAGTTCTTC	CASDLPGQGPSSYNEQFF
TRBD1	TRBV7-6	-	TRBJ1-1	TGTGCCAGCAGCCCACAGACAGGGATGAACACTGAAGCTTTCTTT	CASSPQTGMNTEAFF
-	TRBV19	-	TRBJ1-1	TGTGCCAGTAGTATTGAAGGGGTACCGAACACTGAAGCTTTCTTT	CASSIEGVPNTEAFF
-	TRBV20-1	-	TRBJ1-1	TGCAGTGCTAGTAGGTATGGCGGGAACACTGAAGCTTTCTTT	CSASRYGGNTEAFF
-	TRBV29-1	-	TRBJ2-7	TGCAGCGTTGTGTGGGGGCCTACAAGAGCCTACGAGCAGTACTTC	CSVVWGPTRAYEQYF
-	TRBV7-6	few	TRBJ1-1	TGTGCCAGCAGCTTAGCCGAGGGCTTGAACACTGAAGCTTTCTTT	CASSLAEGLNTEAFF
TRBD2	TRBV5-1	-	TRBJ2-7	TGCGCCAGATACCGGGGGGGCGACGAGCAGTACTTC	CARYRGGDEQYF
-	TRBV7-9	-	TRBJ1-6	TGTGCCAGCAGCTCCGGCGCCCGGACAGCCAATTCACCCCTCCACTTT	CASSSGARTANSPLHF
TRBD2	TRBV15	-	TRBJ2-5	TGTGCCACCAGCAAGTACGGGGGGGCAGGAGAGACCCAGTACTTC	CATSKYGGAGETQYF
-	TRBV11-1	once	TRBJ1-4	TGTGCCAGCAGCTTGGCGGGAAAAGCTAATGAAAAACTGTTTTTT	CASSLAGKANEKLFF
-	TRBV20-1	-	TRBJ1-1	TGCAGTGCCCCCCGGGAGCCTGAAGCTTTCTTT	CSAPREPEAFF
TRBD1	TRBV5-1	once	TRBJ2-5	TGCGCCAGCAGCTTAACACAGGGGGCGCAAGAGACCCAGTACTTC	CASSLTQGAQETQYF
TRBD1	TRBV7-9	-	TRBJ1-4	TGTGCCAGCAGCCCGAATCCGGGACAGGGTACTGAAAAACTGTTTTTT	CASSPNPGQGTEKLFF
-	TRBV21-1	once	TRBJ2-7	TGTGCCAGCAGCAAAGCAAAAAACTACGAGCAGTACTTC	CASSKAKNYEQYF
-	TRBV5-4	-	TRBJ1-4	TGTGCCAGCAGCCCGGGAGGGACTAATGAAAAACTGTTTTTT	CASSPGGTNEKLFF
TRBD2	TRBV11-1	-	TRBJ2-3	TGTGCCAGCAGCTCCGGACTAGCGGGGGGGGATACGCAGTATTTT	CASSSGLAGGDTQYF
-	TRBV3-1/TRBV3-2	-	TRBJ1-2	TGTGCCAGCAGTCTATCCTCCGGGACACTAAAAGGGGGCTACACCTTC	CASSLSSGTLKGGYTF
-	TRBV12-3/TRBV12-4	-	TRBJ1-2	TGTGCCAGCAGGATCGCGTCCGGGACTGGCTACACCTTC	CASRIASGTGYTF
-	TRBV19	-	TRBJ2-3	TGTGCCAGTACCCTGACACCAACCCCCACAGATACGCAGTATTTT	CASTLTPTPTDTQYF
TRBD1	TRBV7-3	-	TRBJ1-1	TGTGCCAGCAGTCCCCAGGGGGCGTTCACTGAAGCTTTCTTT	CASSPQGAFTEAFF
TRBD1	TRBV5-1	few	TRBJ1-1	TGCGCCAGCAGCACCCCGCTACAGGGGACCAACACTGAAGCTTTCTTT	CASSTPLQGTNTEAFF
TRBD1	TRBV7-6	-	TRBJ2-2	TGTGCCAGCAGCACCCGGGACAGGGGTTCGGGGGAGCTGTTTTTT	CASSTRDRGSGELFF
-	TRBV5-1	-	TRBJ2-7	TGCGCCAGCAGCTTGGTTCGGCAGGGCGGCTACGAGCAGTACTTC	CASSLVRQGGYEQYF
-	TRBV7-9	few	TRBJ1-1	TGTGCCAGCAGCTCCCTACTTGGGAACACTGAAGCTTTCTTT	CASSSLLGNTEAFF
-	TRBV18	-	TRBJ1-6	TGTGCCAGCTCACCAGGGGGGGATTCACCCCTCCACTTT	CASSPGGDSPLHF
-	TRBV6-7	-	TRBJ1-2	TGTGCCAGCAGTTACTTGAACAGACGGTGTTATGGCTACACCTTC	CASSYLNRRCYGYTF
-	TRBV3-1/TRBV3-2	-	TRBJ2-3	TGTGCCAGCAGCCTAACAGATACGCAGTATTTT	CASSLTDTQYF
-	TRBV19	-	TRBJ1-1	TGTGCCAGTAGTATAGAGAGGTACACTGAAGCTTTCTTT	CASSIERYTEAFF
-	TRBV18	-	TRBJ2-7	TGTGCCAGCTCACGGGGGCTCGTGAAGTACGAGCAGTACTTC	CASSRGLVKYEQYF
TRBD2	TRBV5-1	-	TRBJ2-1	TGCGCCAGCAGGCCATTAACTAGCGGGGGCGGGAATGAGCAGTTCTTC	CASRPLTSGGGNEQFF
-	TRBV11-2	few	TRBJ1-6	TGTGCCAGCAGCCTCCGGGGGGAAGGGTCCTATAATTCACCCCTCCACTTT	CASSLRGEGSYNSPLHF
-	TRBV9	once	TRBJ1-1	TGTGCCAGCAGCGTAGTGGTAGAGAACATGAACACTGAAGCTTTCTTT	CASSVVVENMNTEAFF
TRBD2	TRBV9	-	TRBJ2-2	TGTGCCAGCAGCGTAGCTACGGGGGGGCCCACCGGGGAGCTGTTTTTT	CASSVATGGPTGELFF
-	TRBV7-2	-	TRBJ1-2	TGTGCCAGCAGCTTAGACAGCTCCTATGGCTACACCTTC	CASSLDSSYGYTF
TRBD2	TRBV7-7	-	TRBJ2-3	TGTGCTAGCAGCTTAGCCCCGGGGGGGCGCGATACGCAGTATTTT	CASSLAPGGRDTQYF
-	TRBV19	-	TRBJ2-7	TGTGCCAGTAGTCTCTTGGGAAGAGACGAGCAGTACTTC	CASSLLGRDEQYF